The 19 T cell receptor beta chains below all came from one sample that was sequenced in a study of blood T cell repertoires in COVID-19. This table comes from immunoSEQ multiplex PCR, and its TCRdb copy is limited to in-frame clones, with some not included. The sample includes hundreds of thousands of clones, over 75% of them seen just once. The source material was PBMCs or T cells enriched from blood (not recorded which). Receptors were obtained from a woman aged 35 to 49 who had recovered from COVID-19.

Remarks on this clone: This sample also contains other DNA sequences that code for the same CDR3. The chain recombines TRBV9 with TRBJ2-2; 9 nucleotides align to TRBD1. Germline V gene data show CDR1 as SGDLS and CDR2 as YYNGEE. V dropped 4 bases and J dropped 5; count of bases not matched to a gene: 3. The CDR3 spans 14 residues. CDR3 residues: CASSPGQGTGELFF. CDR3 DNA sequence: TGTGCCAGCAGCCCGGGACAGGGTACCGGGGAGCTGTTTTTT.

The chain combines TRBV28 with TRBJ2-7; tentatively, D is TRBD2 (5 bases). Trimming shortened V by 1 base and J by 5 bases, and 12 bases separated the two germline ends. The CDR3 consists of 14 residues. The germline V gene has CDR1 MDHEN and CDR2 SYDVKM. CDR3 region: CASSLSTGVDEQYF. The CDR3 coding sequence is TGTGCCAGCAGTTTATCGACCGGGGTCGACGAGCAGTACTTC.

The chain uses TRBV28 and TRBJ2-6, with D possibly TRBD1 on 5 matching bases. Between the trimmed V and J ends, which lost 6 bases and 0 bases, there was a span of 12 bases. This CDR3 has 16 amino acids. The V gene's germline CDR1 is MDHEN and CDR2 SYDVKM. This CDR3 reads CASRPATASGANVLTF. The CDR3 bases are TGTGCCAGCAGACCGGCGACAGCCTCTGGGGCCAACGTCCTGACTTTC.

The CDR3 loop is CASSTPSGRGGETQYF. In DNA form, the CDR3 reads TGTGCCAGCAGCACCCCTAGCGGGAGAGGGGGAGAGACCCAGTACTTC. The chain links TRBV9 to TRBJ2-5; 10 nucleotides align to TRBD2. The CDR3 sequence is 16 residues long. V lost 4 bases to trimming and J lost 4 bases; unmatched junction nucleotides: 10. CDR1 and CDR2 (germline): SGDLS, YYNGEE.

The CDR3, as DNA: TGTGCCAGCAGCTTCCGGGACACCGAGCAGTACTTC. This encodes CASSFRDTEQYF. This chain connects TRBV7-2 to TRBJ2-7; possible D gene TRBD1, 6 bases. CDR1 is SGHTA and CDR2 is FQGNSA in the germline V gene. Between the trimmed V and J ends, which lost 3 bases and 6 bases, there was a span of 9 bases. The CDR3 runs to 12 residues.

The rearrangement uses TRBV6-6 and TRBJ2-7, with D uncertain. Trimming stripped 4 bases from V and 4 bases from J, with 5 bases between. The CDR3 runs 11 residues. The V gene's germline CDR1 is MNHNY and CDR2 SVGAGI (reference sequence). CDR3 in amino acids: CASSSPYEQYF. The CDR3 DNA reads as TGTGCCAGCAGTTCCCCATACGAGCAGTACTTC.

This clone was seen only once. The J gene is TRBJ1-4, the V gene TRBV4-3, with 8 bases lining up with TRBD1. Germline V lookup: CDR1 LGHNA, CDR2 YSLEER. The CDR3 sequence is 16 residues long. V trimming: 0 bases; J trimming: 4 bases; junction bases outside the gene matches: 4. CDR3 in amino acids: CASSQEADRVNEKLFF. CDR3 nucleotides: TGCGCCAGCAGCCAAGAGGCGGACAGGGTTAATGAAAAACTGTTTTTT.

The chain links TRBV11-1 to TRBJ2-7, with D possibly being TRBD1 (7 bases). The V and J ends lost 5 bases and 3 bases respectively, with 17 bases between them. Germline CDR1 SGHAT, CDR2 FQDESV (reference sequence). The CDR3 is 15 residues long. The CDR3 protein is CASSAGQRVGYEQYF. For the CDR3, the DNA is TGTGCCAGCAGCGCGGGACAGCGAGTGGGCTACGAGCAGTACTTC.

The rearrangement uses TRBV19 and TRBJ1-4; D gene uncertain. Germline loops: CDR1 LNHDA, CDR2 SQIVND (reference sequence). The CDR3 sequence is 14 residues long. The V gene lost 1 base and the J gene lost 3 bases, with 6 bases spanning the gap. CDR3 in amino acids: CASSIAGSNEKLFF. The CDR3 DNA reads TGTGCCAGTAGTATAGCCGGGTCTAATGAAAAACTGTTTTTT.

This sequence joins TRBV10-3 and TRBJ2-7, with 14 bases that match TRBD2. There are 16 residues in the CDR3. Germline CDR1 is ENHRY and CDR2 is SYGVKD. Trimming cost V 6 bases and J 2 bases; bases outside gene matches: 6. The CDR3 sequence: CAISTQTSGGAYEQYF. The CDR3 bases are TGTGCCATCAGCACCCAGACTAGCGGGGGGGCCTACGAGCAGTACTTC.

This chain links TRBV7-3 with TRBJ1-2; 7 bases match TRBD1. The CDR3 has 14 amino acids. Looked up from germline, CDR1 is SGHTA and CDR2 is FQGTGA. Trimming removed 4 bases from V and 3 bases from J; junction bases left unmatched: 5. Here the CDR3 DNA reads TGTGCCAGCAGCTCCGGCGGACAGGACTATGGCTACACCTTC. Amino acid sequence: CASSSGGQDYGYTF.

This clone has only one observation. V and J are TRBV29-1 and TRBJ2-7; D might be TRBD1 (5 bases). This CDR3 region has 15 residues. Germline CDR1 SQVTM, CDR2 ANQGSEA. V gave up 4 bases and J gave up 2 bases, with 18 bases separating them. The CDR3 coding sequence is TGCAGCGTTGGATCAGGGATGGAATCTGCCTACGAGCAGTACTTC. Its protein is CSVGSGMESAYEQYF.

The V and J genes are TRBV4-1 and TRBJ1-4; D remains unclear. The CDR3 has 14 residues. CDR1 is MGHRA, CDR2 YSYEKL, per germline. The V and J ends lost 7 bases and 10 bases respectively, with 19 bases between them. CDR3 sequence: CASMITGKNGKLFF. The CDR3 nucleotides are TGCGCCAGCATGATAACGGGAAAGAACGGAAAACTGTTTTTT.

This clone was counted between two and nine times. The genes are TRBV6-2 or TRBV6-3 and TRBJ2-3; 12 bases map to TRBD2. V lost 5 bases and J lost 4; bases outside the gene matches: 4. This CDR3 contains 15 residues. Germline V gene sequence: CDR1 MNHEY, CDR2 SVGEGT. CDR3 coding DNA: TGTGCCAGCAGTAGGGGGACTAGCGGGCCAGATACGCAGTATTTT. Protein sequence: CASSRGTSGPDTQYF.

The chain has TRBV5-6 and TRBJ2-1, with 10 bases identical to TRBD2. Germline CDR1 reads SGHDT; CDR2 reads YYEEEE. Losses at the gene ends were 0 bases for V and 9 bases for J; bases not matched to a gene: 9. This CDR3 has 16 amino acids. The CDR3, as DNA: TGTGCCAGCAGCTTGGGGGCTAGCGGGAGTATCGGTGAGCAGTTCTTC. Residues: CASSLGASGSIGEQFF.

The chain employs TRBV3-1 (or the pseudogene TRBV3-2) and TRBJ1-1; 7 nucleotides match TRBD1. V shed 0 bases and J 3 bases; nucleotides not matched to a gene: 7. The CDR3 runs 16 residues. Germline CDR1 reads LGHDT; CDR2 reads YNNKEL (reference sequence). In DNA form, the CDR3 reads TGTGCCAGCAGCCAAGACGTTACAGGGGCGTACACTGAAGCTTTCTTT. As protein: CASSQDVTGAYTEAFF.

This clone was seen a single time. V and J are TRBV10-1 and TRBJ2-7; 10 nucleotides agree with TRBD1. The junction had 2 bases not matched to a gene; V was cut back by 3 bases and J by 3 bases. CDR3 length: 14 amino acids. The germline CDR1 and CDR2 sequences are WNHNN and SYGVQD (reference sequence). The CDR3 sequence is CASSEDRGLYEQYF. DNA for the CDR3: TGCGCCAGCAGTGAAGACAGGGGGCTCTACGAGCAGTACTTC.

J is TRBJ1-1 and V is TRBV29-1, with TRBD1 matching 7 bases. V was pared by 2 bases and J by 5 bases, with 5 bases of the junction left unmatched. This CDR3 contains 13 residues. Germline-derived CDR1 and CDR2 are SQVTM and ANQGSEA. CDR3 loop: CSVEPTGQTEAFF. The CDR3 region has the DNA TGCAGCGTTGAACCGACAGGGCAGACTGAAGCTTTCTTT.

The chain combines TRBV28 with TRBJ2-7; 10 bases agree with TRBD1. With V trimmed by 8 bases and J by 2 bases, 6 bases remained unmatched. Germline V CDR1 and CDR2: MDHEN, SYDVKM. CDR3 length equals 14 residues. The CDR3 reads CASRRQGAPYEQYF. The CDR3 nucleotides are TGTGCCAGCCGCCGACAGGGGGCTCCCTACGAGCAGTACTTC.